The subject of this entry is one TCR beta chain. This sample was included in a study of T cell changes during pregnancy in multiple sclerosis. TCRdb's copy holds only in-frame clones and misses some; the assay was immunoSEQ multiplex PCR. The sample lists approximately 69,000 clones; 90% to 95% were seen once. The CDR3 runs 14 residues. Trimming removed 8 bases from V and 11 bases from J, with 24 bases in between. Germline V CDR1 and CDR2: LNHDA, SQIVND (reference sequence). The TCR originated in a female donor in good health, enrolled as a control in a pregnancy study. The chain links TRBV19 to TRBJ1-2; tentatively, D is TRBD1 (5 bases). The starting material was CD4+ T cells from peripheral blood mononuclear cells, obtained in the third trimester of pregnancy. Written as DNA, the CDR3 is TGTGCCAGTGCGGGGTGGACATTTAACACTATATACACCTTC. This translates into CASAGWTFNTIYTF.